Following are 3 T cell receptor beta chains from one sample sequenced in a study of blood T cell repertoires in COVID-19. Only in-frame clones appear in the TCRdb table, and some are missing; sequencing was by immunoSEQ multiplex PCR. This table holds 230,000 or so clones, 65% to 90% found once. Input material: peripheral blood. The source is a human donor in a cohort sampled during active COVID-19.

V gene TRBV9 combines with J gene TRBJ2-7; D might be TRBD1 (6 bases). CDR1 is SGDLS and CDR2 is YYNGEE in the germline V gene. The CDR3 has 15 amino acids. With 3 bases removed from V and 6 bases from J, the gap between germline ends came to 19 bases. CDR3 residues: CASSETGTPKSEQYF. In nucleotides, the CDR3 is TGTGCCAGCAGCGAAACCGGGACACCTAAAAGCGAGCAGTACTTC.

There are many counts of this clone. The rearrangement links TRBV29-1 to TRBJ1-1; D is ambiguous. Deletions cut 3 bases from V and 1 base from J, with 9 bases between. Germline lookup yields CDR1 SQVTM and CDR2 ANQGSEA. CDR3 length: 13 amino acids. CDR3 residues: CSVEWPSNTEAFF. In DNA form, the CDR3 reads TGCAGCGTTGAGTGGCCGTCGAACACTGAAGCTTTCTTT.

The gene calls are TRBV12-5 and TRBJ1-4; D not certain. The CDR3 totals 15 residues. The V gene's germline CDR1 is LGHNT and CDR2 FRNRAP. Trimming removed 3 bases at V and 2 bases at J, with 10 bases between. CDR3 DNA: TGTGCTAGTGGTTTCCGTAGAGATACTAATGAAAAACTGTTTTTT. It specifies CASGFRRDTNEKLFF.